The T cell receptor (beta chain) under discussion was sequenced for a study of CD8+ T cells in alopecia areata. Study overall: Female C3H/HeJ recipients aged roughly 7-11 weeks got skin from C3H/HeJ graft donors aged roughly 6-13 months that had spontaneous alopecia.

Pooled cells of cutaneous lymph node origin were sorted on CD4, CD8alpha, NKG2D, NKG2ACE and other markers. This clone showed up just a few times. What it binds is not known. Gene names follow the mouse nomenclature. The read ends 4 residues before the CDR3 terminus; that terminus is restored from the germline J gene. The sample has other DNA sequences that encode this CDR3 too. There are 14 residues in the CDR3. Looked up from germline, CDR1 is NSHNY and CDR2 is SYGAGN. The V gene lost 2 bases and the J gene lost 0 bases, with 7 bases spanning the gap. Isolated RNA was reverse transcribed into cDNA used as the sequencing template. Sequencing was performed with immunoSEQ multiplex PCR; in TCRdb, only in-frame clones are kept and a portion is missing. Observed in the sample are around 300,000 clones, none of them singletons. Broader study findings: Scalp samples also yield sequences from resident alphabeta T cells of normal skin. Clonality exceeded that of normal scalp in lesional scalp, most notably in alopecia totalis/universalis. It was less clear whether patients shared TCRs than it was in mice, possibly because of HLA.

The receptor was derived from a C3H/HeJ mouse with alopecia areata. The strain bears MHC haplotype H2-k. The sequenced sample consisted of CD4+ T cells sorted from a lymph node. The chain links TRBV13-1 to TRBJ2-3; tentatively, D is TRBD2 (5 bases). The CDR3 loop reads CASSDAGSAETLYF. Incomplete CDR3 DNA: TGTGCCAGCAGTGACGCTGGGAGTGCAGAA.